This entry is about one TCR beta chain. Its antigen is undetermined. TCRdb reprocessed the reads via MiXCR and lists one record per CDR3 protein. The table has about 260,000 distinct CDR3 sequences, roughly an eighth seen once. Per germline, CDR1 LGHNA and CDR2 YSLEER. V lost 5 bases, J lost 5 bases, and 5 bases stayed unmatched. The CDR3 has 15 residues. The sample is drawn from a study of T cell repertoires in cytomegalovirus infection. The overall study: Public TCR beta signatures indicated both CMV infection and matching HLA type. The study, taken as a whole, reports: Carriers of CMV plus the relevant HLA were identified by cumulative public TCR beta family frequency. Predominance within the ex vivo response was attributable to HLA-C-restricted CMV-specific TCR beta clonotypes.

The receptor was derived from a human donor in good health (CMV status not recorded). Some clones in this sample may be carry-over from other donors' samples. The sequencing input was PBMCs. The chain carries TRBV4-3 and TRBJ2-3; 12 bases are a match to TRBD1. The CDR3 is CASSAGQGAGDTQYF. The DNA of the CDR3 is TGCGCCAGCAGCGCGGGACAGGGGGCGGGAGATACGCAGTATTTT.